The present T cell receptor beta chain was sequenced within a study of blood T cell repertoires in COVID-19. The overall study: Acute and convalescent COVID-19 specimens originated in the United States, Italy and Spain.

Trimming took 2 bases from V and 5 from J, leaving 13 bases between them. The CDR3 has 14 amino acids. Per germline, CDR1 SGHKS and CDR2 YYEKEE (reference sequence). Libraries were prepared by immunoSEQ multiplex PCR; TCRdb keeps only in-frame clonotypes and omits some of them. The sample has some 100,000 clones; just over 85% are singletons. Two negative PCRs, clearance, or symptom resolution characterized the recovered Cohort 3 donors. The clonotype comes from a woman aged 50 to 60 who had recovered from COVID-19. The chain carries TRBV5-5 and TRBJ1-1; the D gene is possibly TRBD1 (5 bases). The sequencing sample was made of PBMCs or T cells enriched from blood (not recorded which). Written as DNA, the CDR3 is TGTGCCAGCAGCTTAGGGCCGGGGGGGACTGAAGCTTTCTTT. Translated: CASSLGPGGTEAFF.